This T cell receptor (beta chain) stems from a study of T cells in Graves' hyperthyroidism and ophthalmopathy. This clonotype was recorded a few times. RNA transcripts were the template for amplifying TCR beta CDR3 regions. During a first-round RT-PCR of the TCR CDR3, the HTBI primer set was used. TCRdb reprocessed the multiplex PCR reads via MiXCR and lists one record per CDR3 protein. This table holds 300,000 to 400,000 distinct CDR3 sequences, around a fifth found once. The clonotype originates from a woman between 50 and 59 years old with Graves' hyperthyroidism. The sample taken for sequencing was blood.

CDR3 protein: CSASDRGSNQPQHF. The CDR3 DNA sequence: TGCAGTGCGAGTGACAGGGGGAGCAATCAGCCCCAGCATTTT. This chain joins TRBV20-1 and TRBJ1-5; 9 bases match TRBD1. This CDR3 comprises 14 residues. Germline CDR1 DFQATT, CDR2 SNEGSKA (reference sequence). Trimming at V came to 6 bases and at J to 1 base, leaving 4 bases not matched to a gene.